This T cell receptor (beta chain) was obtained from a study of blood T cell repertoires in COVID-19. Study-wide background: The origin of the acute and convalescent COVID-19 samples was the United States, Italy and Spain.

The Seattle patients joined while their infection was active and were tracked longitudinally afterward. This CDR3 is 15 amino acids long. Per the germline V gene, CDR1 is SGHRS and CDR2 is YFSETQ. The V end was cut by 4 bases, the J end by 5 bases, with 15 bases between. Clones were read by immunoSEQ multiplex PCR, and TCRdb kept only the in-frame ones, dropping some. The sample has 250,000 to 350,000 clones, more than 65% seen once. Sequenced input: peripheral blood. The TCR was taken from a person aged 70 to 80 with COVID-19, enrolled during active disease. The gene calls are TRBV5-1 and TRBJ2-2, with D unresolved. The CDR3 DNA is TGCGCCAGCAGCCCGCCAACTCTAAAAACCGGGGAGCTGTTTTTT. Its translation: CASSPPTLKTGELFF.